One T cell receptor (beta chain) is described in this entry. Its target is unknown. The read stops 3 residues short of the end of the CDR3; the missing end is completed from the germline J gene. Sequenced by immunoSEQ multiplex PCR; TCRdb stores in-frame clones only, minus some. The listing contains roughly 48,000 clones. The data derive from a study of Tregs in tolerant kidney transplant recipients. The study, taken as a whole, reports: Activated donor B cell expansion appeared to reveal the most relevant donor-specific TCRbeta repertoire. Antigen-driven expansion was suggested because donor-specific Tregs expanded more than all Tregs in tolerant patients. Some patients' samples used different primers over time, so nucleotide sequences weren't comparable.

The germline V gene encodes CDR1 SGHRS and CDR2 YFSETQ. The CDR3 sequence is 16 residues long. Trimming shortened V by 0 bases and J by 4 bases, and 14 bases separated the two germline ends. This clonotype was sampled from a human donor who received a combined kidney and bone marrow transplant. The rearrangement links TRBV5-1 to TRBJ2-1; tentative D call: TRBD2 (6 bases). Sequenced here: CD4+ T cells from blood, sampled before the transplant. The CDR3 sequence is CASSLEAGYIYNEQFF. CDR3 bases read: TGCGCCAGCAGCTTGGAGGCGGGGTATATTTACAATGAG.